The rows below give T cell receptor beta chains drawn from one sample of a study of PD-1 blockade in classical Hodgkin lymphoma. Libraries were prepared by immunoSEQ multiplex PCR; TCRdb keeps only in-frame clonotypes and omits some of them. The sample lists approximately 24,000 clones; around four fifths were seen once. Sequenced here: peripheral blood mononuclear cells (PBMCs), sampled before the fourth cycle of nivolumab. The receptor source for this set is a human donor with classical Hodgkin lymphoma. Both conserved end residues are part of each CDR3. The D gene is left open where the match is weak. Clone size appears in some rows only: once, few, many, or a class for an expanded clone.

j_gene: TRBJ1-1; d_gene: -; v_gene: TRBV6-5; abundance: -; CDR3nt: TGTGCCAGCCACCTTGGGGTAGCAGCTGAAGCTTTCTTT; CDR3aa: CASHLGVAAEAFF
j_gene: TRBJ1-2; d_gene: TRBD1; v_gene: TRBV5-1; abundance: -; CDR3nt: TGCGCCAGCAGCGCCACAGGGGTGGAATCTGGCTACACCTTC; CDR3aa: CASSATGVESGYTF
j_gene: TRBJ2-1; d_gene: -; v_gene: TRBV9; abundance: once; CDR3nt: TGTGCCAGCAGCGTGACATACCTGAACGGGGTAAATGAGCAGTTCTTC; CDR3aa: CASSVTYLNGVNEQFF
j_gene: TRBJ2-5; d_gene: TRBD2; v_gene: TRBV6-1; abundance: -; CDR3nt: TGTGCCAGCAGGGCCCAGCGGGGGGGCCATGAGACCCAGTACTTC; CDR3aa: CASRAQRGGHETQYF
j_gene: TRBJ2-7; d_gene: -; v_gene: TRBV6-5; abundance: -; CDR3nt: TGTGCCAGCAGTTACTCAGGCTCCAACTCCTACGAGCAGTACTTC; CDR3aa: CASSYSGSNSYEQYF
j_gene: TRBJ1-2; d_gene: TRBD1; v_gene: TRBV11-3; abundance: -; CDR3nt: TGTGCCAGCAGCTTACTCACCGGGACAGGACCCCCTTTGAATGGCTACACCTTC; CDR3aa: CASSLLTGTGPPLNGYTF
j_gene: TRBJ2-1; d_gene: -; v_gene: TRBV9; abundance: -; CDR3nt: TGTGCCAGCAGCGTAGGCTCTAGCGATGCCTACAATGAGCAGTTCTTC; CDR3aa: CASSVGSSDAYNEQFF
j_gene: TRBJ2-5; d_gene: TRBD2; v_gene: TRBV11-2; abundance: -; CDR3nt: TGTGCCAGCAGCCCCGGACTAGCGGGGGGGTTTGAGACCCAGTACTTC; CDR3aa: CASSPGLAGGFETQYF
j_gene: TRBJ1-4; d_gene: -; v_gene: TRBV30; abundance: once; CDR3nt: TGTGCCTGGGGTCACGGTAGTGCGCTGTTTTTT; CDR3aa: CAWGHGSALFF
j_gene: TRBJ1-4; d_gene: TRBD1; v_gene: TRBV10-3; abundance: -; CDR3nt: TGTGCCATCAGCTTGACAGGGGGCCTGTCTAATGAAAAACTGTTTTTT; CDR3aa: CAISLTGGLSNEKLFF
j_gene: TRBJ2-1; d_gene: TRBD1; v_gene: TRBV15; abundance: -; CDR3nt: TGTGCCACCAGCAGAGGCACAGGACAGGGCAACAATGAGCAGTTCTTC; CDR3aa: CATSRGTGQGNNEQFF
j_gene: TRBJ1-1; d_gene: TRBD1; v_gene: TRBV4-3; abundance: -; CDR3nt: TGCGCCAGCAGCCAAGATCCCGCCTCCAGGGGGTTTGCTTCTGAAGCTTTCTTT; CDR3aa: CASSQDPASRGFASEAFF
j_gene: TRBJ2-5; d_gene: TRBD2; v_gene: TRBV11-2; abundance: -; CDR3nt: TGTGCCAGCAGCCTGTTAGCGGGAGGGCCAGGGGAGACCCAGTACTTC; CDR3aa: CASSLLAGGPGETQYF
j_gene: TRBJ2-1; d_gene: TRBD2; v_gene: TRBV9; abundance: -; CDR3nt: TGTGCCAGCAGCGTAGCGGGAGGGCCGTACAATGAGCAGTTCTTC; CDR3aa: CASSVAGGPYNEQFF
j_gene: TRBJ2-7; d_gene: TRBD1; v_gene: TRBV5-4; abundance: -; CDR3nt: TGTGCCAGCAGCTGGCCTGACAGGGGAAGCGAGCAGTACTTC; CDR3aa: CASSWPDRGSEQYF
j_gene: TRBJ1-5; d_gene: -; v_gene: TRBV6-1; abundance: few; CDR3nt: TGTGCCAGCAGTGAGGGAAATCAGCCCCAGCATTTT; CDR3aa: CASSEGNQPQHF
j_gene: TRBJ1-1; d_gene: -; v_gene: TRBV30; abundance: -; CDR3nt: TGTGCCTGGTCTCGGGCCTCTGGGAATGAAGCTTTCTTT; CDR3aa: CAWSRASGNEAFF
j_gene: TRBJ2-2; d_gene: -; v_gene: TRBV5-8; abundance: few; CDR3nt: TGTGCCAGCAGCTTGTGGACAGTAGCGGCCGGGGAGCTGTTTTTT; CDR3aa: CASSLWTVAAGELFF
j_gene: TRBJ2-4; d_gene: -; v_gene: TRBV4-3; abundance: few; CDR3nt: TGCGCCAGCAGCCAAGAGACAGTGATGGCCAAAAACATTCAGTACTTC; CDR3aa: CASSQETVMAKNIQYF
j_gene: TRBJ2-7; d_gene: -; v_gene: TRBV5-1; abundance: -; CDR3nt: TGCGCCAGCAGCTTTAACGGAGTTGCCTACGAGCAGTACTTC; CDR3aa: CASSFNGVAYEQYF
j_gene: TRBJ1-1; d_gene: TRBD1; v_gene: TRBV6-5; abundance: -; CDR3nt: TGTGCCAGCAGTAGGGACAGGGAAGCTTTCTTT; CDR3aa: CASSRDREAFF
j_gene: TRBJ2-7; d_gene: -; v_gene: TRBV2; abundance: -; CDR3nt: TGTGCCAGCGAAGGGGCGTACGAGCAGTACTTC; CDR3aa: CASEGAYEQYF
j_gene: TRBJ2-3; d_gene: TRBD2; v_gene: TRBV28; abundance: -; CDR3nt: TGTGCCAGCGGGTTTTCCCTAGGACTAGCGGGAGAGAGCACAGATACGCAGTATTTT; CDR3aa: CASGFSLGLAGESTDTQYF
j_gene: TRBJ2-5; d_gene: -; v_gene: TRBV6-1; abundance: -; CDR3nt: TGTGCCGGACAGTTGGACGGGGGGCCCCAGTACTTC; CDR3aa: CAGQLDGGPQYF
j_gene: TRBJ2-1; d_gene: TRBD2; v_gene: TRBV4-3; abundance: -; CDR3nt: TGCGCCAGCAGCCAAGATCTGGCTAGCGGGAGTTCGGGCTACAATGAGCAGTTCTTC; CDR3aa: CASSQDLASGSSGYNEQFF
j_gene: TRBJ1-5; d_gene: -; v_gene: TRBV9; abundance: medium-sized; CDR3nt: TGTGCCAGCAGCGTAGAGCCAGGAGGTGGGCCCCAGCATTTT; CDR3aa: CASSVEPGGGPQHF
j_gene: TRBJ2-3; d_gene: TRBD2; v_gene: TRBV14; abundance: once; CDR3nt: TGTGCCAGCAGCCAGGACTTTCCAGCGGGGTGGGATACGCAGTATTTT; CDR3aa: CASSQDFPAGWDTQYF
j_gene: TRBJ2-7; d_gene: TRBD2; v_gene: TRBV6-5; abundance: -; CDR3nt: TGTGCCAGCAGTTATAGCGGGACTAACTCCTACGAGCAGTACTTC; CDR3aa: CASSYSGTNSYEQYF
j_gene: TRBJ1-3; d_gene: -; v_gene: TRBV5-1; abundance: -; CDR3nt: TGCGCCAGCAGCTACTCCACAGGAAGCTCTGGAAACACCATATATTTT; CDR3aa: CASSYSTGSSGNTIYF
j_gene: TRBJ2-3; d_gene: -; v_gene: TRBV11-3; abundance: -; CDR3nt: TGTGCCAGCAGGTCTCGGGGTGCAGATACGCAGTATTTT; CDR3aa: CASRSRGADTQYF
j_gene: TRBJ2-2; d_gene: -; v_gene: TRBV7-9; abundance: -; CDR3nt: TGTGCCAGCAGCTTAGGGAGGGACTACACCGGGGAGCTGTTTTTT; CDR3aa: CASSLGRDYTGELFF